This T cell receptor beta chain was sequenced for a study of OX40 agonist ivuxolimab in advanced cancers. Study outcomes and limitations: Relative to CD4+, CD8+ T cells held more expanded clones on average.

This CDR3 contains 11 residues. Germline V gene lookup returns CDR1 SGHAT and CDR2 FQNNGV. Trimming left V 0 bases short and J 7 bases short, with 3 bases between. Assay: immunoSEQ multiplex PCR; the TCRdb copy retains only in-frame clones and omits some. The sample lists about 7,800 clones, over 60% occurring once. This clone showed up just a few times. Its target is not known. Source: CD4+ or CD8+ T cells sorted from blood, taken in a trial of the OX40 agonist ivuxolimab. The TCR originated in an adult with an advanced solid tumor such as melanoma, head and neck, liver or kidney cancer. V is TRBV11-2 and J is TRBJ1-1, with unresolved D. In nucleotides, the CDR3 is TGTGCCAGCAGCTTAGAAGGTGAAGCTTTCTTT. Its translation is CASSLEGEAFF.